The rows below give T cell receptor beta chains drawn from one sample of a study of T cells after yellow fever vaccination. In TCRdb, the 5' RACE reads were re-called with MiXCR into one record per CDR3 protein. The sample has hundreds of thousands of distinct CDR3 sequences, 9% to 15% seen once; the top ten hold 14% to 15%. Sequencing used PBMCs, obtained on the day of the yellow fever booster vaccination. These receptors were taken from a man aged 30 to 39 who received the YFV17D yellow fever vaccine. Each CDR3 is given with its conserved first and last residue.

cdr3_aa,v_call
CSARGGVRSYNEQFF,TRBV20-1
CASNGEEYYYNEQFF,TRBV9
CASSFGTPSNEKLFF,TRBV12-3/TRBV12-4
CASRDRKGASSYEQYF,TRBV4-3
CASSKSYNEQFF,TRBV12-3/TRBV12-4
CASTPSKGTSYNEQFF,TRBV5-1
CSARPWGSGQYNEQFF,TRBV20-1
CATKSVRGESSYNEQFF,TRBV10-3
CAPGGGGTSYEQYF,TRBV15
CCASSPPGRGTYEQYF,TRBV20-1
CASSLGFGQGVNTEAFF,TRBV5-1
CASSLAREHNEQFF,TRBV5-4
CASSPWKLLAGAHEQYF,TRBV18
CASTPRAGGVTDTQYF,TRBV5-1
CSVTGAGANVLTF,TRBV29-1